This TCR beta chain was found in a study of OX40 agonist ivuxolimab in advanced cancers. The assay was immunoSEQ multiplex PCR, and TCRdb's table has in-frame clones only and misses some. The table lists 25,000 to 30,000 clones, around 90% of them singletons. Trimming took off 6 bases at V and 5 bases at J, with 9 bases between the two ends. CDR3 length: 12 residues. Germline lookup yields CDR1 SNHLY and CDR2 FYNNEI. This material consisted of CD4+ or CD8+ T cells sorted from blood, taken in a trial of the OX40 agonist ivuxolimab. The chain links TRBV2 to TRBJ2-3; maybe TRBD2 (5 bases). The TCR originated in an adult with an advanced solid tumor such as melanoma, head and neck, liver or kidney cancer. The CDR3 loop is CASRLEEDTQYF. The CDR3 nucleotides are TGTGCCAGCAGACTAGAGGAAGATACGCAGTATTTT.